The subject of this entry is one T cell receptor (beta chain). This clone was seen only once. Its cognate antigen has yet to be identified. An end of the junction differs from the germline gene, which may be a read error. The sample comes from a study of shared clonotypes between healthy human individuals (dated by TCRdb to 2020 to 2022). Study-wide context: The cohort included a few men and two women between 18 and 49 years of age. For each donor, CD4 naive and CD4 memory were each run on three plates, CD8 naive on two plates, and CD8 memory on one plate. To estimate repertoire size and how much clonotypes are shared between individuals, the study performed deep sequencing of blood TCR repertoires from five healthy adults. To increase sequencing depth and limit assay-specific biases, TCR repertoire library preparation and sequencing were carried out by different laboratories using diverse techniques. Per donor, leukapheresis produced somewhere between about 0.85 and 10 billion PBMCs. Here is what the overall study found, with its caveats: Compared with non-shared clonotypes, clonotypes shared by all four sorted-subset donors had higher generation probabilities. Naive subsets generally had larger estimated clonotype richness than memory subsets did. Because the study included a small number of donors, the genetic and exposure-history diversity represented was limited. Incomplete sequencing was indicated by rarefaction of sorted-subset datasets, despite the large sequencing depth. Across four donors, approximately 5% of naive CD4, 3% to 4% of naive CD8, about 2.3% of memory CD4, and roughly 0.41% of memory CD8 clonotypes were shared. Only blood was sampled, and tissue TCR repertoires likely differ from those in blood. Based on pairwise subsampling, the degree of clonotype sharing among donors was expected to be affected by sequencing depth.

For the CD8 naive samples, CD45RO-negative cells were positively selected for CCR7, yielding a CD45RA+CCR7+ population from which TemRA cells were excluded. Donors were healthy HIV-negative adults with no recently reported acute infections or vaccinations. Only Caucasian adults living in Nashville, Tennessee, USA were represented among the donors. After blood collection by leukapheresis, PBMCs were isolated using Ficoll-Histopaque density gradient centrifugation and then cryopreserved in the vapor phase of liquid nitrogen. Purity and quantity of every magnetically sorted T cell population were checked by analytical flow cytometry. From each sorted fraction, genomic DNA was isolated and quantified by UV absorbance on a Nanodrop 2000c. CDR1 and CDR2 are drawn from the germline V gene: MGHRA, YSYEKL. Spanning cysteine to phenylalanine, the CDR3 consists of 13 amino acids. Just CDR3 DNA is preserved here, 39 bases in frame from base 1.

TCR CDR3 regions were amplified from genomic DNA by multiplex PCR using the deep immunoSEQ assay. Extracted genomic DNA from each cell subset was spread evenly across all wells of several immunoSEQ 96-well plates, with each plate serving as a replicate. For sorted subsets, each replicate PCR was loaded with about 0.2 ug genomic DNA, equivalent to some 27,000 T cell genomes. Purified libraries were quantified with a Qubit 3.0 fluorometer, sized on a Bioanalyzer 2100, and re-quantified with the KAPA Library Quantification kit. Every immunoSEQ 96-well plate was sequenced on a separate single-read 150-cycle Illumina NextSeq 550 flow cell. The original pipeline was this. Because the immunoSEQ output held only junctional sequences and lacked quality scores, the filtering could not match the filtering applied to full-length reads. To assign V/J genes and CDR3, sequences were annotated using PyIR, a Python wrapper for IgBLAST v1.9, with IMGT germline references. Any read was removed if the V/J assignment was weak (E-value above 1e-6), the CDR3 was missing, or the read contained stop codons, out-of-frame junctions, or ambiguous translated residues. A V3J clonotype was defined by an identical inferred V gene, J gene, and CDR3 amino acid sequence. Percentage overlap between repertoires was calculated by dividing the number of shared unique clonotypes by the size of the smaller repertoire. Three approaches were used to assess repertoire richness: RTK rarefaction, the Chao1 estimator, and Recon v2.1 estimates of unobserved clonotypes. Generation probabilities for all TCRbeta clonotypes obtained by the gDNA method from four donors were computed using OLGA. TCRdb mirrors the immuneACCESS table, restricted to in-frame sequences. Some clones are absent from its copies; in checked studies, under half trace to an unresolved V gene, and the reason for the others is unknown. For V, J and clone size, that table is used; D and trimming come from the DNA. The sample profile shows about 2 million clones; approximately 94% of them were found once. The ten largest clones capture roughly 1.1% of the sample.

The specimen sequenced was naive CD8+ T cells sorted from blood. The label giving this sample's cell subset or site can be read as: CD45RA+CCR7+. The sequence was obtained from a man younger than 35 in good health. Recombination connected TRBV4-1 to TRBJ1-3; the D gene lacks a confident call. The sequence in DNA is TGCGCCAGCAGCCAGACGAAGGGAAGCACCATATATTTT. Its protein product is CASSQTKGSTIYF.